The clone carrying this T cell receptor beta chain has only a few counts. As originally analysed: Reference gene primer amplification gave nucleated cell count estimates. The method was immunoSEQ multiplex PCR; TCRdb's version includes in-frame clones alone and lacks a portion of them. V and J calls and clone size are copied from that table; D and trimming were computed from the DNA. Among 100,000 to 150,000 clones, around nine tenths were seen once, and the ten largest hold roughly 7.6%. These data originate in a study of blood T cell repertoires in COVID-19. Whole-study context: Samples taken during acute and convalescent COVID-19 were collected in the United States, Italy and Spain.

This CDR3 contains 13 residues. Trimming removed 5 bases from V and 4 bases from J; junction bases left unmatched: 4. CDR1 and CDR2 (germline): SEHNR, FQNEAQ (reference sequence). This receptor was identified in a middle-aged man with acute or convalescent COVID-19. Sequencing was carried out using peripheral blood. The J gene is TRBJ2-5, the V gene TRBV7-9; 7 positions agree with TRBD1. The CDR3 loop reads CASSPRQGETQYF. The CDR3, as DNA: TGTGCCAGCAGCCCTAGACAGGGAGAGACCCAGTACTTC. Using reference TRBV7-9 and TRBJ2-5 for the parts outside the CDR3, the full variable domain is DTGVSQNPRHKITKRGQNVTFRCDPISEHNRLYWYRQTLGQGPEFLTYFQNEAQLEKSRLLSDRFSAERPKGSFSTLEIQRTEQGDSAMYLCASSPRQGETQYFGPGTRLLVL.